This T cell receptor (beta chain) originates from a study of blood T cell repertoires in COVID-19. The germline V gene has CDR1 MNHEY and CDR2 SVGEGT. Trimming took 4 bases from V and 0 from J, leaving 15 bases between them. The CDR3 runs to 16 residues. The repertoire was sequenced with immunoSEQ multiplex PCR; TCRdb's copy has only in-frame clones and lacks some. The data hold 150,000 or so clones, with around 88% observed a single time. This clone was picked up one time. V gene TRBV6-2 or TRBV6-3 combines with J gene TRBJ1-2, with D possibly matching TRBD1 (5 bases). Material for sequencing was peripheral blood. This receptor was obtained from an older woman with acute or convalescent COVID-19. The CDR3 protein is CASSSPLDRANYGYTF. Written as DNA, the CDR3 is TGTGCCAGCAGTTCGCCGCTTGACAGAGCTAACTATGGCTACACCTTC.